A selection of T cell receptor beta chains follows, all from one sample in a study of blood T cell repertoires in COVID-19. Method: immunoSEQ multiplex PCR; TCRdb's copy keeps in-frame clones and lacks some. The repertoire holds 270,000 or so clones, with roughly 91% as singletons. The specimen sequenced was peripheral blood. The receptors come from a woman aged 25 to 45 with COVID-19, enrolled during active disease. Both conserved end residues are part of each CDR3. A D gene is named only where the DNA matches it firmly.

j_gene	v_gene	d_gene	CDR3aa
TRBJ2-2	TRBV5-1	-	CASSLVVAGELFF
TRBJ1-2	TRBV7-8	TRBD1	CASSLPRDSLFNYGYTF
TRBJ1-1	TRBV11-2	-	CASQAAAGTEAFF
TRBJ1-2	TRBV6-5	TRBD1	CASSYGTGVGGYTF
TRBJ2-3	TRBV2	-	CASSEFGGLALGDTQYF
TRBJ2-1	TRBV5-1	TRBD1	CASSPPSGTGGDEQFF
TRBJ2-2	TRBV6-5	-	CASPGLQNTGELFF
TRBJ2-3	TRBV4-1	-	CASSQTGFPSTDTQYF
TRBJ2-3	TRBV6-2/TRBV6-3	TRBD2	CASSYSGGGPSDTQYF
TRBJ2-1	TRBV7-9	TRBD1	CASSLDRTGKYNEQFF
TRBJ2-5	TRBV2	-	CASSAMRETQYF
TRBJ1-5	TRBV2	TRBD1	CASSDPGTGGNQPQHF
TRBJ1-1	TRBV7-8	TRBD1	CASSQGQGTEAFF
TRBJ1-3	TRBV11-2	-	CASSLYGRQSSGNTIYF
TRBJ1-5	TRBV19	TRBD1	CASSHPGTDQPQHF
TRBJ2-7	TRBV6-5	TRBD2	CASSWTSGTYEQYF
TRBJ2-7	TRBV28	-	CASSTTGGAYEQYF
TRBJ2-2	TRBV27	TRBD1	CASRRDRYTGELFF
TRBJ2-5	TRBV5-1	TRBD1	CASSFGQDQETQYF
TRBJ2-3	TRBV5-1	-	CASSFRQTKGTDTQYF
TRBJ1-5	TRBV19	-	CASSAQSNQPQHF
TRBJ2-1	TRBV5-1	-	CASSLGEPSNEQFF
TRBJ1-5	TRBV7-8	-	CASSPGVESNQPQHF
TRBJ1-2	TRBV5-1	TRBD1	CASSSITGDYGYTF
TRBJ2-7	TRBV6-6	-	CASSRDLGSGEQYF
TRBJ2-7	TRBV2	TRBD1	CASRDRGYEQYF
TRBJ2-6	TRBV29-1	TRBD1	CSVVGQGTSGANVLTF
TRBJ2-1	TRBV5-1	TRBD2	CASSVTSGGHNEQFF
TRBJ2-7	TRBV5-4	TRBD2	CATYPGTSGGPSSYEQYF
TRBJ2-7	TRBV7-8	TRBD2	CASTYSLAGGAEAYEQYF
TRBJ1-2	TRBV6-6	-	CASSHRDKYGYTF
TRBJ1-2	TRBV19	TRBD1	CASIRDRGPEGTF
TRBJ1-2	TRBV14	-	CASSQDRRGWGYTF
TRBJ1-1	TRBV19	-	CASSMRETTEAFF
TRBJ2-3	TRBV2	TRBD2	CASSRLAGPTDTQYF
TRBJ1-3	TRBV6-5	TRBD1	CATDPDRGRYTIYF
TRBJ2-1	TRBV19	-	CASSMGLSSYNEQFF
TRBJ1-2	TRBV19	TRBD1	CASNIQGPRNYGYTF
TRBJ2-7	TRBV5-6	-	CASSFRNRAGEQYF
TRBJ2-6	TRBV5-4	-	CASNSYLSGANVLTF
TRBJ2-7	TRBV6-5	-	CASIARVPDYEQYF
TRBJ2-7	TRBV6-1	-	CASSEAGSQTGAGNEQYF
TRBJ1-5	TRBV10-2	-	CASTDGQPNQPQHF
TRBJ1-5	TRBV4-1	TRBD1	CASSQSQGLNQPQHF
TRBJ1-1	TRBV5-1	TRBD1	CASSGWTDRGGYTEAFF
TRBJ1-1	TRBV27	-	CASREGQGTEAFF